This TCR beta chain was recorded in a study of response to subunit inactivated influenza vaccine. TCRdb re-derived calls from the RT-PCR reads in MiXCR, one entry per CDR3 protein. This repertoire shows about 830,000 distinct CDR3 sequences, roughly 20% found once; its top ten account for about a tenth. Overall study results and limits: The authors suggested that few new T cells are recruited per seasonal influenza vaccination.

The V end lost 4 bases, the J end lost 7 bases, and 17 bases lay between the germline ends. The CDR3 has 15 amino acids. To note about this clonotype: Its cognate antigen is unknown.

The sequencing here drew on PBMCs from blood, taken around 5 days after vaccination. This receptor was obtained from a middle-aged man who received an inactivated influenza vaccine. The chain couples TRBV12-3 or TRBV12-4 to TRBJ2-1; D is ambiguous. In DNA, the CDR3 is TGTGCCAGCAGTTCAGTGAGCGTTTTTAGGAATGAGCAGTTCTTC. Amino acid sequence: CASSSVSVFRNEQFF.